The T cell receptor beta chain under discussion was sequenced for a study of shared clonotypes between healthy human individuals. The CDR3 consists of 19 residues. CDR1 and CDR2 (germline): MNHNS, SASEGT. With V trimmed by 0 bases and J by 2 bases, 12 bases remained unmatched. The authors distributed each subset's genomic DNA evenly over several immunoSEQ plates. The assay was immunoSEQ multiplex PCR, and TCRdb's table has in-frame clones only and misses some. The sample carries 2 million to 2.5 million clones, around 93% recorded once. The chain combines TRBV6-1 with TRBJ2-1; 8 nucleotides line up with TRBD2. Sequenced sample: naive CD4+ T cells from PBMCs. This sample's subset: CD45RA+ positively selected. This clonotype originated in a man aged 18 to 29 in good health. Some clones in this sample may be carry-over from other donors' samples. CDR3 DNA sequence: TGTGCCAGCAGTGAAGCTGATCTGGGAGCGGGAGACGCCTACAATGAGCAGTTCTTC. Translated: CASSEADLGAGDAYNEQFF.